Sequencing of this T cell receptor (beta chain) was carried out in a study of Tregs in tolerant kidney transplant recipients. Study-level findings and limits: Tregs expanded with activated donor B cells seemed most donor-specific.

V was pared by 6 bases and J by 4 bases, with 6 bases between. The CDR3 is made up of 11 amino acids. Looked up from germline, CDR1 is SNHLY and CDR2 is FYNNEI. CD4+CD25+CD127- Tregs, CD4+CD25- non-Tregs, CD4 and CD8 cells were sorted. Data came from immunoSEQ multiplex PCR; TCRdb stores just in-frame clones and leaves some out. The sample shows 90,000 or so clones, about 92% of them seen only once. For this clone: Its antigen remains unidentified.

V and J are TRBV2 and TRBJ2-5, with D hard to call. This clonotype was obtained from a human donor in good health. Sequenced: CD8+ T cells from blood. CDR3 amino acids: CASRIGETQYF. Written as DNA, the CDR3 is TGTGCCAGCAGGATTGGAGAGACCCAGTACTTC.